The present TCR beta chain was sequenced within a study of spatial heterogeneity in lung cancer. Findings and limits, study-wide: Intratumoral expanded alpha and beta TCR counts were found to track tumor mutation counts.

TCRdb recomputed calls from the 5' RACE reads with MiXCR, one row per CDR3 protein. The sample contains roughly 6,000 distinct CDR3 sequences, about 15% of which appear only once. The time point denotes: sample taken at primary tumor resection. This clonotype was seen repeatedly, ten times or more. Its antigen is not known. Within a library made for alpha chains, this beta chain is off target, and its count is uninformative. This CDR3 has 17 amino acids. Trimming at V came to 1 base and at J to 0 bases, leaving 6 bases not matched to a gene. Germline V lookup: CDR1 SGHTA, CDR2 FQGTGA. This TCR was sampled from a male donor with early-stage non-small cell lung cancer. Sequences were derived from lung tumor tissue, sampled at surgery. This chain connects TRBV7-3 to TRBJ2-1; TRBD1 agrees at 7 bases. This CDR3 is CASSLIPGTASYNEQFF. CDR3 DNA sequence: TGTGCCAGCAGCTTAATCCCTGGGACAGCCTCCTACAATGAGCAGTTCTTC.